The clone carrying this TCR beta chain was observed many times. This record comes from a study of human T cells and chemical hapten exposure. CDR3 length: 15 amino acids. Germline CDR1 reads LGHNA; CDR2 reads YSLEER. V was shortened by 0 bases and J by 4 bases, with 10 bases between the two germline ends. TCRdb re-called the RACE reads through MiXCR, storing one row per CDR3 protein. The table lists fewer than 300,000 distinct CDR3 sequences, about 8.6% of them singletons. The time point denotes: pre-sensitization, week 0. Described treatment: therapeutic diphenylcyclopropenone sensitization with weekly scalp DPC.

The chain links TRBV4-3 to TRBJ1-3, with D tentatively TRBD1 (6 bases). Here the sequenced sample was whole blood, taken in connection with sensitization to the hapten diphenylcyclopropenone (DPC). The sequence was obtained from a woman aged 40-49 years with alopecia areata. Some clones in this sample may be carry-over from other donors' samples. As DNA, the CDR3 is TGCGCCAGCAGCCAAGAGTGGGGGGCGGGAAACACCATATATTTT. This gives the protein CASSQEWGAGNTIYF.